This T cell receptor (beta chain) was captured in a study of monozygotic twins with inflammatory bowel disease. From germline, CDR1 is LNHNV and CDR2 YYDKDF (reference sequence). This CDR3 has 15 amino acids. Study-wide findings and caveats: Concordant and discordant twins showed no difference in repertoire similarity, possibly from limited power.

In the case of this clonotype: Its specificity is not known.

Reanalyzing the 5' RACE reads, TCRdb keeps one entry per CDR3 protein, without DNA. The sample totals more than 300,000 distinct CDR3 sequences. The sequencing sample was made of blood. The TCR comes from a human donor with ulcerative colitis or Crohn's disease, or a healthy co-twin of an affected twin (not recorded which). The V call is TRBV15, the J call TRBJ1-6. The CDR3 loop reads CATSRDSSYNSPLHF.